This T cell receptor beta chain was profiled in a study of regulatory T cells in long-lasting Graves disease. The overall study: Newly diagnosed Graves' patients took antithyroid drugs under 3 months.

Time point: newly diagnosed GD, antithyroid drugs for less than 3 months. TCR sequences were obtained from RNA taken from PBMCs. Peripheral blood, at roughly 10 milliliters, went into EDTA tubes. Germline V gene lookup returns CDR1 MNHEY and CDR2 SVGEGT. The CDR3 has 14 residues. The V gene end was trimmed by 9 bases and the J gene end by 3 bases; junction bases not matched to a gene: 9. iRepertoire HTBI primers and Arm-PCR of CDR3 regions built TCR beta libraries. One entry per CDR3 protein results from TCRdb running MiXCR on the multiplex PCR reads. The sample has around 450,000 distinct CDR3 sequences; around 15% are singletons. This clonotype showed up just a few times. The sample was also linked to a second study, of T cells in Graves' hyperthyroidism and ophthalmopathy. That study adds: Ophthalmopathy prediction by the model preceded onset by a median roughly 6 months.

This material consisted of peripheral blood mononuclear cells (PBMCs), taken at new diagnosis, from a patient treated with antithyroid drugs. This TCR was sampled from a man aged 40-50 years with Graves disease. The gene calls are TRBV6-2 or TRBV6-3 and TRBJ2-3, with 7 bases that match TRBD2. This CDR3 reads CASAARESTDTQYF. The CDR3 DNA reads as TGTGCCAGTGCCGCGCGGGAGAGTACAGATACGCAGTATTTT.